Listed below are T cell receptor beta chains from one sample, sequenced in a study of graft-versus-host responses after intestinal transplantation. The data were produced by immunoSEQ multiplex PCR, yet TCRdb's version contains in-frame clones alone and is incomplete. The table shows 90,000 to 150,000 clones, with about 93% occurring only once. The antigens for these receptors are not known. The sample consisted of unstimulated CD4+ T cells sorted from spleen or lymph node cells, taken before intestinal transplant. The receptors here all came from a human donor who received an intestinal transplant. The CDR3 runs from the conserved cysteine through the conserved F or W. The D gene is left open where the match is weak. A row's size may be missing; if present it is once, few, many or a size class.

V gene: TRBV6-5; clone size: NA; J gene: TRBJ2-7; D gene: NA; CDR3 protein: CASSSGQPPYEQYF; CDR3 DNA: TGTGCCAGCAGTTCCGGACAGCCCCCCTACGAGCAGTACTTC
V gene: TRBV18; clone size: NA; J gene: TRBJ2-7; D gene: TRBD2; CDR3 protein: CASSRGLAGYEQYF; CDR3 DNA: TGTGCCAGCTCACGAGGACTAGCGGGCTACGAGCAGTACTTC
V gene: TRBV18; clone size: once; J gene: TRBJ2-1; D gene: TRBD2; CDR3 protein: CASSPSHSGSYNEQFF; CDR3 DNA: TGTGCCAGCTCACCATCCCATAGCGGGAGTTACAATGAGCAGTTCTTC
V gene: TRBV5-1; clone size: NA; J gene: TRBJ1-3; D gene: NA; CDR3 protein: CASSLTGSSGNTIYF; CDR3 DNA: TGCGCCAGCAGCTTAACAGGGAGCTCTGGAAACACCATATATTTT
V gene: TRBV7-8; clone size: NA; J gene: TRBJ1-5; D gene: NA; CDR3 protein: CASKRDGYLTNQPQHF; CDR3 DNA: TGTGCCAGCAAGAGGGACGGCTACCTCACTAATCAGCCCCAGCATTTT
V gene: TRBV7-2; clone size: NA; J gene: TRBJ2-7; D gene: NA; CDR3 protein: CASSPGRAYEQYF; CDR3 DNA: TGTGCCAGCAGTCCGGGTCGGGCCTACGAGCAGTACTTC
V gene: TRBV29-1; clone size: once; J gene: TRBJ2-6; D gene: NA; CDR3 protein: CSVEGKSSGANVLTF; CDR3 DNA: TGCAGCGTTGAGGGAAAAAGCTCTGGGGCCAACGTCCTGACTTTC
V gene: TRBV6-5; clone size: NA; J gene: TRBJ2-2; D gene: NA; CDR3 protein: CASSWGNTGELFF; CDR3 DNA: TGTGCCAGCTCCTGGGGGAACACCGGGGAGCTGTTTTTT
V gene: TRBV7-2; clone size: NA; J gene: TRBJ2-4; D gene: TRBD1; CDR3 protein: CASSLTGQKNIQYF; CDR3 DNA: TGTGCCAGCAGCTTAACGGGACAGAAAAACATTCAGTACTTC
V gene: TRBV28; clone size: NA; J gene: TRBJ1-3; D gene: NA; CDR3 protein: CASSRPAAGVVGNTIYF; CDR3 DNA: TGTGCCAGCAGTCGCCCAGCCGCGGGGGTAGTTGGAAACACCATATATTTT
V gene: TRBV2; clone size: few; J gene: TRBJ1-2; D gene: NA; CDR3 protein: CASSMGGEGYTF; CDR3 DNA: TGTGCCAGCAGTATGGGAGGGGAAGGCTACACCTTC
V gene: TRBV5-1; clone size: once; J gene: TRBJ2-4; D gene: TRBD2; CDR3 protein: CASSFAGGTLNIQYF; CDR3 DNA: TGCGCCAGCAGCTTCGCGGGAGGAACCCTCAACATTCAGTACTTC
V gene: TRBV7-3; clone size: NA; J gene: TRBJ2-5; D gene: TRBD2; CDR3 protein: CASSSRGGLAGGETQYF; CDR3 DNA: TGTGCCAGCAGCTCTCGGGGGGGACTAGCGGGGGGAGAGACCCAGTACTTC
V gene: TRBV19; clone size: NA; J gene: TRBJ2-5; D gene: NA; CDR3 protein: CASSMDGREETQYF; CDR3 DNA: TGTGCCAGTAGTATGGACGGACGAGAAGAGACCCAGTACTTC
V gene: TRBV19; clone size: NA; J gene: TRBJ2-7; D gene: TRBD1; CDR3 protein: CATTRGPTGTAYEQYF; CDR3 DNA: TGTGCCACCACCCGGGGCCCAACCGGGACAGCCTACGAGCAGTACTTC
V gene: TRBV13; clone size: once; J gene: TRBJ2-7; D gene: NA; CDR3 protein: CASSFQGIYEQYF; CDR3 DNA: TGTGCCAGCAGCTTCCAGGGGATCTACGAGCAGTACTTC
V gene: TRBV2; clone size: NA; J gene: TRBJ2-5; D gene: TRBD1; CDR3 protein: CASILQGAPRETQYF; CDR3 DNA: TGTGCCAGCATCTTACAGGGGGCGCCCCGGGAGACCCAGTACTTC
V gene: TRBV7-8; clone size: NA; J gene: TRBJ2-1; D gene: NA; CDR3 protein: CASSGTLRGLYNEQFF; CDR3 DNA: TGTGCCAGCAGCGGGACGCTGCGGGGGCTTTACAATGAGCAGTTCTTC
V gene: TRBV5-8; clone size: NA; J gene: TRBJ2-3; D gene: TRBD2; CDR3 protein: CASSLVAGDGTDTQYF; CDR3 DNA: TGTGCCAGCAGCTTGGTGGCGGGGGACGGCACAGATACGCAGTATTTT
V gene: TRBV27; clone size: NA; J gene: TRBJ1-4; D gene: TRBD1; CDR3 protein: CASSLRGDPGQGIKREKLFF; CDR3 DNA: TGTGCCAGCAGTTTGAGGGGGGATCCGGGACAGGGGATAAAAAGAGAAAAACTGTTTTTT
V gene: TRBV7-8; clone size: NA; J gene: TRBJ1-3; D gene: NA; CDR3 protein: CASSFYGNTIYF; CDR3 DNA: TGTGCCAGCAGCTTCTATGGAAACACCATATATTTT
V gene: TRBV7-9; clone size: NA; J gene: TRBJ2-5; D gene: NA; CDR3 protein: CASSLDRGDQETQYF; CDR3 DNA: TGTGCCAGCAGCTTAGATAGAGGGGACCAAGAGACCCAGTACTTC
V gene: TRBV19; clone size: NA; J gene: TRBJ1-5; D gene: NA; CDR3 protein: CASWGRATGLTTSPQHF; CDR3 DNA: TGTGCCAGTTGGGGCCGGGCAACAGGCCTAACAACTTCGCCCCAGCATTTT
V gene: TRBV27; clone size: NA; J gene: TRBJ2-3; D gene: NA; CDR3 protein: CASTTGRTDTQYF; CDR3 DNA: TGTGCCAGCACCACCGGTAGGACAGATACGCAGTATTTT
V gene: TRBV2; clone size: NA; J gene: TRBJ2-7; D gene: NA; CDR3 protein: CASSRGGEQYF; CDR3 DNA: TGTGCCAGCAGCAGGGGAGGCGAGCAGTACTTC
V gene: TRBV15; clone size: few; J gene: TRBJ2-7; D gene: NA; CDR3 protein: CATSRGHYYEQYF; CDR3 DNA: TGTGCCACCAGCAGAGGACACTACTACGAGCAGTACTTC
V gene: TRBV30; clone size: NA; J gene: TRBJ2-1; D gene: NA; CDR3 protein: CAWSRPLGGNEQFF; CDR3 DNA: TGTGCCTGGAGCCGACCACTTGGGGGGAATGAGCAGTTCTTC
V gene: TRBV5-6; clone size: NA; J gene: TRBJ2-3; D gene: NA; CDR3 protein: CASSLLNTDTQYF; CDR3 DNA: TGTGCCAGTAGCTTGCTGAACACAGATACGCAGTATTTT
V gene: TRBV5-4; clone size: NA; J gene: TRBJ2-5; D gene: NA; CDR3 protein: CASSLTGKETQYF; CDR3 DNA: TGTGCCAGCAGCTTGACAGGGAAAGAGACCCAGTACTTC
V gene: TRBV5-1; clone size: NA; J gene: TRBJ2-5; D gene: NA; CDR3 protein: CASSPNQETQYF; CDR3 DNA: TGCGCCAGCAGCCCGAACCAAGAGACCCAGTACTTC
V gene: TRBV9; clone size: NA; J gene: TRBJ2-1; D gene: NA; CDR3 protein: CASSAKHKPGDEQFF; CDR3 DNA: TGTGCCAGCAGCGCCAAACATAAACCTGGGGATGAGCAGTTCTTC
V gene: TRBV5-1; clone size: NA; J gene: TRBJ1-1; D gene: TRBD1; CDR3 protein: CASSLARTGNRFAEAFF; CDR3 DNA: TGCGCCAGCAGCTTGGCCCGGACAGGGAACCGGTTCGCTGAAGCTTTCTTT
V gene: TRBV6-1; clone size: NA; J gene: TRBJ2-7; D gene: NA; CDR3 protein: CASSPVAYGEQYF; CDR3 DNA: TGTGCCAGCAGCCCCGTCGCCTACGGCGAGCAGTACTTC
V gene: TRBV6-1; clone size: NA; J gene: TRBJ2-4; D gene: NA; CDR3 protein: CASSEARDGSGEIF; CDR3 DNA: TGTGCCAGCAGTGAAGCTCGGGACGGATCGGGGGAAATCTTC
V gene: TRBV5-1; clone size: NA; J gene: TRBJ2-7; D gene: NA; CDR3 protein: CASSLGQSTSYEQYF; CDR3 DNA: TGCGCCAGCAGCTTGGGACAGTCGACCTCCTACGAGCAGTACTTC
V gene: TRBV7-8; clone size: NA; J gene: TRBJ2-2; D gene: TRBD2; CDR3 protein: CASRQGGVTSNTGELFF; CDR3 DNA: TGTGCCAGCCGCCAGGGAGGGGTCACCTCGAACACCGGGGAGCTGTTTTTT
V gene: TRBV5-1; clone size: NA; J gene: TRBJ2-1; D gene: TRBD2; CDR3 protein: CASSADLAGVSGEQFF; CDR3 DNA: TGCGCCAGCAGCGCCGATCTAGCGGGAGTCTCGGGGGAGCAGTTCTTC
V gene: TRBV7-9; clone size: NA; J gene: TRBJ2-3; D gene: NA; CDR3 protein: CASSLVGQTTDTQYF; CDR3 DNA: TGTGCCAGCAGCTTAGTGGGGCAGACCACAGATACGCAGTATTTT
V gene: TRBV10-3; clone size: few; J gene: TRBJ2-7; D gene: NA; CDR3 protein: CAISEPRAGVEQYF; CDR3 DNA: TGTGCCATCAGTGAGCCGAGGGCCGGAGTCGAGCAGTACTTC
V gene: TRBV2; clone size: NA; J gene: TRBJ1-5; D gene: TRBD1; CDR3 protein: CASSRQGGNQPQHF; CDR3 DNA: TGTGCCAGCAGCCGACAGGGCGGCAATCAGCCCCAGCATTTT
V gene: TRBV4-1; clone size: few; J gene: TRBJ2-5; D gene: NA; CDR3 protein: CASSQDRHRQETQYF; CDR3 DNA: TGCGCCAGCAGCCAAGATCGCCACAGGCAAGAGACCCAGTACTTC
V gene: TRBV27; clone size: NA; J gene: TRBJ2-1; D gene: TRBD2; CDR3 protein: CASSFTGTSGYSYPFF; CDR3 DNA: TGTGCCAGCAGTTTTACCGGGACTAGCGGGTATTCCTATCCCTTCTTC
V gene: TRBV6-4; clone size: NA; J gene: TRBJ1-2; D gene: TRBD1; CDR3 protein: CASSDTGQGAAYGYTF; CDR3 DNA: TGTGCCAGCAGTGACACGGGACAGGGGGCGGCCTATGGCTACACCTTC
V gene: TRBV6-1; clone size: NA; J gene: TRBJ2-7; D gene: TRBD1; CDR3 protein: CASEKDRAISYEQYF; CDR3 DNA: TGTGCCAGCGAAAAGGACAGGGCGATCTCCTACGAGCAGTACTTC
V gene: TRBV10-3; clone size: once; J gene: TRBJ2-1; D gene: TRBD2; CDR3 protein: CAISRGRADLNEQFF; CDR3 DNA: TGTGCCATCAGCCGCGGGAGGGCGGACCTCAATGAGCAGTTCTTC
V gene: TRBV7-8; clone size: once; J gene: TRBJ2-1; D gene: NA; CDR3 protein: CASSLGWVRDEQFF; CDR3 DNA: TGTGCCAGCAGCTTAGGCTGGGTTAGGGATGAGCAGTTCTTC
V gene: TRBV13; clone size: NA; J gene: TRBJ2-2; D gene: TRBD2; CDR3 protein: CASSFNPGLAGTGELFF; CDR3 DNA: TGTGCCAGCAGCTTCAACCCGGGACTAGCGGGAACCGGGGAGCTGTTTTTT
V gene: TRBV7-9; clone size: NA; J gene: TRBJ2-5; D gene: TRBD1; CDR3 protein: CASSLGQGRGETQYF; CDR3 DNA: TGTGCCAGCAGCTTAGGACAGGGGCGCGGGGAGACCCAGTACTTC